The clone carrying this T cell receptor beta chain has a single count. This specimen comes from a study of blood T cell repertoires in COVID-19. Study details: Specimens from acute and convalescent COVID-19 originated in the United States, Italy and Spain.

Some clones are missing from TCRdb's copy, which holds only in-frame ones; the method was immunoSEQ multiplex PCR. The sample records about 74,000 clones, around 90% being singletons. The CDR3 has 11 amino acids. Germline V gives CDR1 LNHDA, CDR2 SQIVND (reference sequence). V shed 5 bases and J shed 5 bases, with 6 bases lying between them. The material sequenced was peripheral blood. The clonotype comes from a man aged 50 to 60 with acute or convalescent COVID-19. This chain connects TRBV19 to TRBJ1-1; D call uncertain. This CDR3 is CASSGGTEAFF. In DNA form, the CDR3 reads TGTGCCAGTAGTGGAGGAACTGAAGCTTTCTTT.